The 31 T cell receptor beta chains below come from one sample, sequenced in a study of blood T cell repertoires in COVID-19. Only in-frame clones appear in the TCRdb table, and some are missing; sequencing was by immunoSEQ multiplex PCR. The table records 450,000 or so clones, 89% of them present only once. Sequenced sample: peripheral blood. These receptors were obtained from a man between 18 and 35 years old with COVID-19, enrolled during active disease.

The rearrangement uses TRBV9 and TRBJ2-2; 9 nucleotides line up with TRBD2. V lost 4 bases to trimming and J lost 3 bases; unmatched junction nucleotides: 4. Germline CDR1 and CDR2: SGDLS and YYNGEE. CDR3 length equals 15 residues. CDR3 amino acids: CASSYTSGYTGELFF. The DNA for the CDR3 is TGTGCCAGCAGCTATACTAGCGGGTACACCGGGGAGCTGTTTTTT.

CDR3 sequence: CASSLTGAITGELFF. The DNA for the CDR3 is TGTGCCAGCAGCCTTACAGGGGCGATCACCGGGGAGCTGTTTTTT. V usage is TRBV2 and J usage is TRBJ2-2, with 7 bases identical to TRBD1. The CDR3 totals 15 residues. J gave up 4 bases and V 6 bases, and 8 bases lay outside the gene matches. Per germline, CDR1 SNHLY and CDR2 FYNNEI.

This clone appeared a single time. The V call is TRBV7-9, the J call TRBJ2-2, with 11 nucleotides matching TRBD2. Germline CDR1 and CDR2: SEHNR and FQNEAQ (reference sequence). This CDR3 is 17 amino acids long. Trimming cost V 5 bases and J 0 bases; bases outside gene matches: 5. The CDR3 spells CASSRTLAGANTGELFF. The CDR3 DNA reads TGTGCCAGCAGCCGTACACTAGCGGGAGCGAACACCGGGGAGCTGTTTTTT. Together with reference TRBV7-9 and TRBJ2-2, the CDR3 gives the full variable domain: DTGVSQNPRHKITKRGQNVTFRCDPISEHNRLYWYRQTLGQGPEFLTYFQNEAQLEKSRLLSDRFSAERPKGSFSTLEIQRTEQGDSAMYLCASSRTLAGANTGELFFGEGSRLTVL.

The chain links TRBV6-5 to TRBJ2-3; 7 bases map to TRBD1. The germline gives CDR1 MNHEY, CDR2 SVGAGI. The CDR3 covers 15 residues. J gave up 1 base and V 6 bases, and 7 bases lay outside the gene matches. The CDR3 nucleotides are TGTGCCAGCAGATATAAGGGGGCAGGCACAGATACGCAGTATTTT. Translation: CASRYKGAGTDTQYF.

The CDR3 DNA reads TGTGCCAGCAGCTTAGCGACAGGGGAAGATACGCAGTATTTT. It translates to CASSLATGEDTQYF. The V gene is TRBV7-8, the J gene TRBJ2-3; 8 nucleotides align to TRBD1. Germline CDR1 SGHVS, CDR2 FQNEAQ. Trimming took 0 bases from V and 5 from J; bases not matched to a gene: 1. The CDR3 extends over 14 amino acids. Full variable domain (remainder filled in from reference TRBV7-8 and TRBJ2-3): GAGVSQSPRYKVAKRGQDVALRCDPISGHVSLFWYQQALGQGPEFLTYFQNEAQLDKSGLPSDRFFAERPEGSVSTLKIQRTQQEDSAVYLCASSLATGEDTQYFGPGTRLTVL.

V and J are TRBV27 and TRBJ2-2, with D perhaps TRBD1 (6 bases). Germline V lookup: CDR1 MNHEY, CDR2 SMNVEV (reference sequence). CDR3 length equals 14 residues. Trimming pared 5 bases from V and 6 bases from J, leaving 13 bases between. The CDR3 spells CASSAQGGPGELFF. As DNA, the CDR3 is TGTGCCAGCAGTGCACAGGGTGGGCCCGGGGAGCTGTTTTTT.

The count of this clone is one. The chain recombines TRBV13 with TRBJ1-1, with TRBD1 identical over 7 bases. V dropped 3 bases and J dropped 0; count of bases not matched to a gene: 4. The germline V gene encodes CDR1 PRHDT and CDR2 FYEKMQ (reference sequence). The CDR3 sequence is 15 residues long. CDR3 sequence: CASSFQTGLNTEAFF. CDR3 nucleotide sequence: TGTGCCAGCAGCTTTCAGACAGGGTTGAACACTGAAGCTTTCTTT. Using reference TRBV13 and TRBJ1-1 for the parts outside the CDR3, the full variable domain is AAGVIQSPRHLIKEKRETATLKCYPIPRHDTVYWYQQGPGQDPQFLISFYEKMQSDKGSIPDRFSAQQFSDYHSELNMSSLELGDSALYFCASSFQTGLNTEAFFGQGTRLTVV.

The chain couples TRBV13 to TRBJ1-1; D is unresolved. Germline CDR1 reads PRHDT; CDR2 reads FYEKMQ (reference sequence). This CDR3 is 14 amino acids long. Trimming stripped 3 bases from V and 3 bases from J, with 11 bases between. DNA of the CDR3: TGTGCCAGCAGCTTGAAGCTCCGGGACACTGAAGCTTTCTTT. Protein sequence: CASSLKLRDTEAFF.

The table lists this clone with a count of one. This chain uses TRBV10-3 with TRBJ2-3, with TRBD2 identical over 9 bases. Unmatched junction bases numbered 5, after V lost 0 bases and J lost 4 bases. The CDR3 is made up of 16 amino acids. CDR1 and CDR2 (germline): ENHRY, SYGVKD. The CDR3: CAISESPSGTSDTQYF. DNA of the CDR3: TGTGCCATCAGTGAGTCTCCTAGCGGGACCTCAGATACGCAGTATTTT.

The genes are TRBV5-1 and TRBJ1-1; D gene ambiguous. Germline lookup yields CDR1 SGHRS and CDR2 YFSETQ. The CDR3 length is 13 residues. Deletions cut 4 bases from V and 5 bases from J, with 12 bases between. Here the CDR3 reads CASSRRYLTEAFF. In DNA, the CDR3 is TGCGCCAGCAGCCGCCGGTATTTGACTGAAGCTTTCTTT.

This clone was detected once. The chain couples TRBV15 to TRBJ1-2, with TRBD1 identical over 8 bases. Looked up from germline, CDR1 is LNHNV and CDR2 is YYDKDF (reference sequence). V shed 1 base and J 6 bases; nucleotides not matched to a gene: 7. CDR3 length: 15 amino acids. CDR3 sequence reads: CATSRGPGGRDGYTF. The CDR3 region has the DNA TGTGCCACCAGCAGAGGCCCAGGGGGCAGAGATGGCTACACCTTC.

This sequence joins TRBV5-1 and TRBJ2-5; maybe TRBD2 (6 bases). Germline V gene data show CDR1 as SGHRS and CDR2 as YFSETQ. The CDR3 is 16 amino acids. V lost 2 bases to trimming and J lost 5 bases, with 19 bases between them. CDR3 residues: CASSLLRDSTMETQYF. DNA of the CDR3: TGCGCCAGCAGCTTACTCCGGGACTCGACTATGGAGACCCAGTACTTC.

V usage is TRBV6-4 and J usage is TRBJ2-6; D is ambiguous. CDR3 length: 16 amino acids. Germline CDR1 MRHNA, CDR2 SNTAGT. V was cut by 3 bases and J by 0 bases, with 9 bases left in between. CDR3 protein: CASSEHSSSGANVLTF. DNA for the CDR3: TGTGCCAGCAGTGAACACAGCTCCTCTGGGGCCAACGTCCTGACTTTC.

V usage is TRBV27 and J usage is TRBJ2-7; a possible D gene is TRBD2 (6 bases). The germline CDR1 and CDR2 sequences are MNHEY and SMNVEV (reference sequence). The CDR3 totals 14 residues. The germline V and J ends were trimmed by 6 bases and 0 bases, with 12 bases remaining between them. The CDR3 DNA reads TGTGCCAGCAGACGAGCCGGGAGCTCCTACGAGCAGTACTTC. It encodes CASRRAGSSYEQYF.

The rearrangement links TRBV19 to TRBJ2-1; 10 bases map to TRBD2. The CDR3 loop spans 15 amino acids. Germline-derived CDR1 and CDR2 are LNHDA and SQIVND (reference sequence). Trimming cost V 3 bases and J 4 bases; bases outside gene matches: 3. The CDR3 region has the DNA TGTGCCAGTAGTATCGAGACTAGCGGGTACAATGAGCAGTTCTTC. It is translated as CASSIETSGYNEQFF.

CDR3 sequence reads: CAISESRQREFF. CDR3 nucleotide sequence: TGTGCCATCAGTGAGTCGAGACAGAGAGAGTTCTTC. The chain uses TRBV10-3 and TRBJ2-1, with D possibly matching TRBD1 (5 bases). The CDR3 is 12 residues long. Trimming pared 0 bases from V and 14 bases from J, leaving 11 bases between. CDR1 is ENHRY, CDR2 SYGVKD, per germline.

The rearrangement links TRBV18 to TRBJ1-1; D not resolved. The CDR3 is 15 amino acids. Germline assignment: CDR1 KGHSH and CDR2 LQKENI. The V and J ends lost 2 bases and 4 bases respectively, with 14 bases between them. CDR3 in DNA: TGTGCCAGCTCACCAGACCAGGTACCTGGCACTGAAGCTTTCTTT. Translating it yields CASSPDQVPGTEAFF.

On this clone: One end of the junction varies from germline; a read error may be responsible. This chain uses TRBV5-1 with TRBJ1-4; 8 positions match TRBD1. There are 16 residues in the CDR3. Germline CDR1 SGHRS, CDR2 YFSETQ. In DNA, the CDR3 is TGCGCCAGCAGTTTGGGGACAGGCGTCGGTAATGAAAAACTGTTTTTT. Amino acid sequence: CASSLGTGVGNEKLFF.

This chain links TRBV9 with TRBJ2-1; D possibly corresponds to TRBD2 (6 bases). V shed 4 bases and J shed 4 bases, with 15 bases lying between them. The CDR3 contains 15 residues. Germline V gene sequence: CDR1 SGDLS, CDR2 YYNGEE. Here the CDR3 reads CASSRASEGYNEQFF. CDR3 bases: TGTGCCAGCAGCCGGGCTAGCGAGGGGTACAATGAGCAGTTCTTC.

In DNA, the CDR3 is TGTGCCAGCAGCCCATACGTAGGGGGTACGCAGTATTTT. Residues: CASSPYVGGTQYF. The chain joins TRBV7-2 to TRBJ2-3; weak D call: TRBD1 (6 bases). The germline V gene has CDR1 SGHTA and CDR2 FQGNSA. The CDR3 has 13 residues. The V gene lost 5 bases and the J gene lost 8 bases, with 14 bases spanning the gap.

The chain has TRBV3-1 (or the pseudogene TRBV3-2) and TRBJ2-5; 11 bases map to TRBD2. CDR1 LGHDT and CDR2 YNNKEL come from the germline V gene (reference sequence). The CDR3 is 17 amino acids. The V segment lost 6 bases and the J segment 6 bases; nucleotides outside the gene matches: 15. The CDR3 DNA reads TGTGCCAGCAGTCAAAAGGGAGGACTAGCGGGTGGGAAGACCCAGTACTTC. Amino acids: CASSQKGGLAGGKTQYF.

J is TRBJ2-7 and V is TRBV12-3 or TRBV12-4; 7 bases align to TRBD1. This CDR3 has 13 residues. Trimming cost V 8 bases and J 3 bases; bases outside gene matches: 7. CDR3 in amino acids: CASGRGLGYEQYF. The CDR3 coding sequence is TGTGCCAGCGGAAGGGGGCTGGGCTACGAGCAGTACTTC.

The CDR3 DNA is TGTGCCAGCGGTCGGAGGGTGGGGACAGATACGCAGTATTTT. This sequence encodes CASGRRVGTDTQYF. J is TRBJ2-3 and V is TRBV2, with D possibly TRBD2 on 6 matching bases. Trimming pared 8 bases from V and 3 bases from J, leaving 15 bases between. The length of the CDR3 is 14 residues. Germline V CDR1 and CDR2: SNHLY, FYNNEI.

This chain uses TRBV12-3 or TRBV12-4 with TRBJ2-3; D is undetermined. This CDR3 spans 13 amino acids. Trimming left V 4 bases short and J 2 bases short, with 7 bases between. The CDR3 DNA reads TGTGCCAGCAGTTCTCTATCCACAGATACGCAGTATTTT. It codes for CASSSLSTDTQYF.

J is TRBJ2-2 and V is TRBV7-9, with 8 nucleotides matching TRBD1. Germline V gene lookup returns CDR1 SEHNR and CDR2 FQNEAQ (reference sequence). The V and J ends lost 4 bases and 4 bases, in that order; junction bases with no gene match: 11. This CDR3 has 17 residues. The CDR3, as DNA: TGTGCCAGCAGCTCCTACCGGACAGGGTATGGCACCGGGGAGCTGTTTTTT. Its protein is CASSSYRTGYGTGELFF.

This sequence joins TRBV15 and TRBJ1-1; D is unclear. The CDR3 contains 14 residues. V was shortened by 5 bases and J by 6 bases, with 16 bases between the two germline ends. CDR1 is LNHNV, CDR2 YYDKDF, per germline (reference sequence). The CDR3 spells CATSGGLSYPEAFF. As DNA, the CDR3 is TGTGCCACCAGCGGAGGTCTTAGCTATCCTGAAGCTTTCTTT. Variable domain in full (rest from reference TRBV15 and TRBJ1-1): DAMVIQNPRYQVTQFGKPVTLSCSQTLNHNVMYWYQQKSSQAPKLLFHYYDKDFNNEADTPDNFQSRRPNTSFCFLDIRSPGLGDTAMYLCATSGGLSYPEAFFGQGTRLTVV.

In this sample, this clone turned up once. V gene TRBV9 combines with J gene TRBJ2-3; 7 nucleotides match TRBD2. The CDR3 contains 16 residues. Germline loops: CDR1 SGDLS, CDR2 YYNGEE. V was clipped by 1 base and J by 6 bases; unmatched bases: 11. The CDR3 spells CASSVNPPGGSDTQYF. Written as DNA, the CDR3 is TGTGCCAGCAGCGTAAACCCCCCCGGCGGGAGCGATACGCAGTATTTT.

CDR3 amino acids: CAWTGQEGTQYF. Here the CDR3 DNA reads TGTGCCTGGACCGGTCAGGAGGGTACGCAGTATTTT. The V gene is TRBV30, the J gene TRBJ2-3; perhaps TRBD2 as D (6 bases). The CDR3 sequence is 12 residues long. Germline CDR1 is GTSNPN and CDR2 is SVGIG (reference sequence). V lost 4 bases and J lost 8, with 13 bases in between.

The chain combines TRBV27 with TRBJ1-1; the match to TRBD1 covers 7 bases. V lost 5 bases and J lost 3; bases outside the gene matches: 6. In germline, CDR1 is MNHEY, CDR2 SMNVEV (reference sequence). The CDR3 has 14 residues. The CDR3 nucleotides read TGTGCCAGCAGTCGACAGGGTGGGGACACTGAAGCTTTCTTT. It specifies CASSRQGGDTEAFF.

The rearrangement joins TRBV19 to TRBJ1-6, with 7 bases lining up with TRBD1. The CDR3 loop spans 15 amino acids. Germline CDR1 reads LNHDA; CDR2 reads SQIVND (reference sequence). The V and J ends lost 3 bases and 8 bases, in that order; junction bases with no gene match: 7. Here the CDR3 DNA reads TGTGCCAGTAGTATGGTACAGGGGAGTTATTCACCCCTCCACTTT. It is translated as CASSMVQGSYSPLHF.

V and J are TRBV6-1 and TRBJ1-2, with D hard to call. This CDR3 contains 15 residues. The V gene's germline CDR1 is MNHNS and CDR2 SASEGT. Trimming shortened V by 2 bases and J by 0 bases, and 10 bases separated the two germline ends. The CDR3 sequence is CASSESVLTNYGYTF. The CDR3 nucleotides are TGTGCCAGCAGTGAATCTGTTCTAACTAACTATGGCTACACCTTC.